Listed here is a single T cell receptor (beta chain). Its cognate antigen has yet to be identified. Base qualities are not recorded, but no much larger clone differs from it by a single base. The data stem from a study of PD-L1 blockade in urothelial cancer (dated by TCRdb to between 2016 and 2019). As for the study more broadly: Therapy was started at some point between 2012 and 2014 for all patients, and atezolizumab 1,200 mg was administered intravenously every 3 weeks. Durable clinical benefit was achieved by nine patients and was not achieved by 20 patients. Durable clinical benefit was defined as a progression-free survival longer than 6 months, and TCR features were additionally tested against progression-free survival and overall survival. A median of about 140,000 T cells and some 84,000 unique TCRs was obtained from blood samples, and a median clonality of approximately 0.077 was observed. Pretreatment tumor samples, along with matched peripheral blood serially collected before and after atezolizumab treatment, were subjected to TCR sequencing. Blood samples were analyzed at 3 weeks after treatment start (second dose) and at 6 weeks after treatment start. Pretreatment blood TCR-seq was available for fewer than 30 patients, at least one posttreatment blood collection was obtained for roughly 25 patients, and tumor TCR-seq was available for roughly 25 patients. Patients had an ECOG performance status of 0 or 1 and had received between 0 and 3 prior chemotherapy regimens. About 90% of the roughly 30 patients were males with bladder-origin urothelial cancer, and about 60% of the 29 reported a prior smoking history. In the same patients, pretreatment tumors underwent whole exome sequencing and RNA sequencing in addition to TCR sequencing. Somatic, immune and clinical correlates of response to PD-L1 blockade with atezolizumab in urothelial cancer were the focus of an exploratory multi-omic analysis.

Results the study describes overall, beyond this receptor: A pretreatment peripheral blood TCR clonality below the median was linked to improved progression-free and overall survival. Because of the small sample size (n ≈ 29) and the many exploratory analyses performed, the results are intended to be regarded as hypothesis-generating. Among patients with durable benefit, tumor-associated TCR clones showed greater expansion in peripheral blood 3 weeks after treatment started (n ≈ 20, p = 0.022).

The sample's time point label, decoded: pretreatment peripheral blood. The cohort comprised fewer than 35 patients with locally advanced or metastatic urothelial carcinoma treated at Memorial Sloan Kettering on a trial protocol. Peripheral blood mononuclear cells were collected pretreatment and during treatment, at between 1 and 8 total time points per patient. The Qiagen DNeasy Blood extraction kit was used to purify genomic DNA from total PBMCs and from tumor samples. PBMCs were collected pretreatment and during treatment, and were isolated and stored as previously described. To estimate absolute template abundance from read counts, synthetic TCR analog templates were spiked into each PCR. TCRbeta CDR3 regions were amplified from genomic DNA with bias-controlled V and J gene primers using the immunoSEQ assay. Sequencing of rearranged TCRbeta segments was performed at approximately 20X coverage. As for the original processing: Clustering was used to correct sequencing errors, and CDR3s were annotated against IMGT so that V, D and J genes could be assigned. Downstream analyses used only productive TCRbeta rearrangements, leaving out any out-of-frame or stop-codon sequences. Clonality was calculated as one minus the Shannon entropy normalized by the log of the number of unique productive sequences. Fisher's exact test with Benjamini-Hochberg correction, at a threshold of adjusted p below 0.01, was used to find clones that differed between time points or between blood and tumor. The table was pulled from immuneACCESS by TCRdb, which kept in-frame rearrangements only. Such tables lose some clones; where checked, under half of the loss comes from unresolved V genes, and the rest has no known cause. V and J calls and clone size are copied from that table; D and trimming were computed from the DNA. Present in this sample are about 130,000 clones, 70% to 85% of which were seen just once. The ten largest account for roughly 2.9% of the sample.

Taken from cysteine to phenylalanine, the CDR3 has 12 residues. The read is trimmed to its CDR3 DNA, 36 bases read in frame from base 1. CDR1 ENHRY and CDR2 SYGVKD are derived from the germline V gene. The junction shows trimming of 6 bases on V and 5 bases on J, and the gene matches do not reach 4 bases of it. The V and J genes are TRBV10-3 and TRBJ2-7; 7 central bases correspond to TRBD1. The receptor's source is a man aged 50 to 60 with urothelial cancer. Specimen: PBMCs, collected around atezolizumab (anti-PD-L1) treatment. The nucleotide sequence reads as follows: TGTGCCATCAGAGGACAGGACCACGAGCAGTACTTC. It is translated as CAIRGQDHEQYF.